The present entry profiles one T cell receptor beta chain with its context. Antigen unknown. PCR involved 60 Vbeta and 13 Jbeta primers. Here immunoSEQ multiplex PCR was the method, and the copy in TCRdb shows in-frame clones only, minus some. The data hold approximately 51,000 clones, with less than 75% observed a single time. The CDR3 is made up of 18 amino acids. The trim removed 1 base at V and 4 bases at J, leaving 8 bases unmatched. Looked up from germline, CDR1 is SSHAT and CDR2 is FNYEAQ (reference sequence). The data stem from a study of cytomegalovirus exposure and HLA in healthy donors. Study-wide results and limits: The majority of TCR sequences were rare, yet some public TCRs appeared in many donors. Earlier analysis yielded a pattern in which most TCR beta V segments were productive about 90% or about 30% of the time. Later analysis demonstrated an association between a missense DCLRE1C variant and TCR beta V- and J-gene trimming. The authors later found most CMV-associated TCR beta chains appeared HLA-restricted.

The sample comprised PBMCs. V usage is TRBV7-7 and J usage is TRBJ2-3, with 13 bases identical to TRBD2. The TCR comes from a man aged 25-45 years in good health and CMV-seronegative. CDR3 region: CASSLGLAGGGSADTQYF. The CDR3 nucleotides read TGTGCCAGCAGCTTAGGACTAGCGGGAGGTGGAAGTGCAGATACGCAGTATTTT. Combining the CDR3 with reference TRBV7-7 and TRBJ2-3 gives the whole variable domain GAGVSQSPRYKVTKRGQDVTLRCDPISSHATLYWYQQALGQGPEFLTYFNYEAQPDKSGLPSDRFSAERPEGSISTLTIQRTEQRDSAMYRCASSLGLAGGGSADTQYFGPGTRLTVL.